This T cell receptor (beta chain) emerged from a study of cytomegalovirus exposure and HLA in healthy donors. Samples came from healthy bone marrow donors. Germline CDR1 SGHVS, CDR2 FNYEAQ. The CDR3 sequence is 16 residues long. This clone was seen once. What it binds is not known. One end of the junction fails to match germline, which may point to a read error. Findings and limits, study-wide: The presence/absence work took it that sequencing depth was about the same across donors. A later analysis linked 16,951 TCR beta sequences to HLA alleles at 0.05 false discovery rate.

PCR was performed using 60 Vbeta and 13 Jbeta primers. Some clones are missing from TCRdb's copy, which holds only in-frame ones; the method was immunoSEQ multiplex PCR. The data show roughly 100,000 clones, roughly 71% seen once. The receptor comes from a woman aged 40 to 50 in good health and CMV-seronegative. V gene TRBV7-6 combines with J gene TRBJ1-1; perhaps TRBD1 as D (6 bases). The sequenced material came from PBMCs. Here the CDR3 DNA reads TGTACCAGCAGCTTAGCGCCAGGGTCAGGGGTGGCTGAAGCTTTCTTT. This gives the protein CTSSLAPGSGVAEAFF.